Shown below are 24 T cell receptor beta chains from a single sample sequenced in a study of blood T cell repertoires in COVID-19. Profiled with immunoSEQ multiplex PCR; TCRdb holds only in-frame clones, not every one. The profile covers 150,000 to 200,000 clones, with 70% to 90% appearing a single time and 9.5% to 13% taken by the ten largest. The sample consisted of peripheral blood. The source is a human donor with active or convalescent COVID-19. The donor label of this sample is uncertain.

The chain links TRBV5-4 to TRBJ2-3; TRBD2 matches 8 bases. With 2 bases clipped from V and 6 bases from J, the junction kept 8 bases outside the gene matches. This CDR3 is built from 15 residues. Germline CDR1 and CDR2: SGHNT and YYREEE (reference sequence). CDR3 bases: TGTGCCAGCAGCTTCGGAGCGGGAGCTGGGGATACGCAGTATTTT. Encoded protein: CASSFGAGAGDTQYF.

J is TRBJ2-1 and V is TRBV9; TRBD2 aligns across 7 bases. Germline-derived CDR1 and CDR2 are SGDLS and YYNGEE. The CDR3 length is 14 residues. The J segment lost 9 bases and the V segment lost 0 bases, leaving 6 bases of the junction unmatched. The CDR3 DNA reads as TGTGCCAGCAGCGTAGGGGAGGGTGGTCTTGAGCAGTTCTTC. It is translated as CASSVGEGGLEQFF.

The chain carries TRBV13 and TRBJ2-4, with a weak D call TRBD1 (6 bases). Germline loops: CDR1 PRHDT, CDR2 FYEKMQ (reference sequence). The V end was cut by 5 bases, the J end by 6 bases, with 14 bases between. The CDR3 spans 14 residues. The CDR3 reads CASSPQGTRNIQYF. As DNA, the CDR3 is TGTGCCAGCAGCCCACAGGGTACGAGAAACATTCAGTACTTC.

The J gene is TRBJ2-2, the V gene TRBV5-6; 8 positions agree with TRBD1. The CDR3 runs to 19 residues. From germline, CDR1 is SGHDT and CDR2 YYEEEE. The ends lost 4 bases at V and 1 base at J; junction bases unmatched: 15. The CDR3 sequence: CASSPRLDRAPLNTGELFF. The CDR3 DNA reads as TGTGCCAGCAGCCCTAGGTTGGACAGGGCACCTTTGAACACCGGGGAGCTGTTTTTT.

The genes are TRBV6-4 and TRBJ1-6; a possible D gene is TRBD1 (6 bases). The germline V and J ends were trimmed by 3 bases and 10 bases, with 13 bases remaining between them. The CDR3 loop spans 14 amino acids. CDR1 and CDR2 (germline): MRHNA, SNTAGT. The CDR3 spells CASSEQGFRSPLHF. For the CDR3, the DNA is TGTGCCAGCAGTGAACAGGGCTTTAGGTCACCCCTCCACTTT.

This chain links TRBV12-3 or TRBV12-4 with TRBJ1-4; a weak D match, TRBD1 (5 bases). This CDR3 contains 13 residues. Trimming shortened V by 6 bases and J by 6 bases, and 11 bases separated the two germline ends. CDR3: CASRISGDEKLFF. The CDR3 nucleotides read TGTGCCAGCAGAATTTCGGGGGATGAAAAACTGTTTTTT.

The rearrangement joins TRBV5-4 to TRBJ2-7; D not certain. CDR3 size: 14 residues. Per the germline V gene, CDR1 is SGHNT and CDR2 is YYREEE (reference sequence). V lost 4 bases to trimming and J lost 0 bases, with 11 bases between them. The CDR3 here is CASSPTPSSYEQYF. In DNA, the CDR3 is TGTGCCAGCAGCCCCACCCCGAGCTCCTACGAGCAGTACTTC.

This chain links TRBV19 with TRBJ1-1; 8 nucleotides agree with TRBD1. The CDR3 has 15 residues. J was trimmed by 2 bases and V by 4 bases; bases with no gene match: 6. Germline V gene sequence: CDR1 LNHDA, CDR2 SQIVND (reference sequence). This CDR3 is CASSTGTGLNTEAFF. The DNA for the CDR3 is TGTGCCAGTAGTACCGGGACAGGATTAAACACTGAAGCTTTCTTT.

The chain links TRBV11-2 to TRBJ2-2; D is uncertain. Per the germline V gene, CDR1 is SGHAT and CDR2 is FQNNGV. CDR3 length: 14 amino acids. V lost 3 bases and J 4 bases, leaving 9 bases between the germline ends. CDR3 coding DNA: TGTGCCAGCAGCTTTCTGAGAGGCACCGGGGAGCTGTTTTTT. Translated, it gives CASSFLRGTGELFF.

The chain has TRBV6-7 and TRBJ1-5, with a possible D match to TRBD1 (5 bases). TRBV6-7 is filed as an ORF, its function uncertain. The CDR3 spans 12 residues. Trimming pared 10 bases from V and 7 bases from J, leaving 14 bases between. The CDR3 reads CAIFTGVQPQHF. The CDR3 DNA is TGTGCCATATTCACGGGGGTCCAGCCCCAGCATTTT.

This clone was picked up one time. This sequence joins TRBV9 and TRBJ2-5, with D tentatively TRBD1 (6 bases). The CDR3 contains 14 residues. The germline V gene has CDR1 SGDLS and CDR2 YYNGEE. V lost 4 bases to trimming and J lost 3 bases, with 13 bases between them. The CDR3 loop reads CASSPRRTEETQYF. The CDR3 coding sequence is TGTGCCAGCAGCCCCCGGAGGACAGAAGAGACCCAGTACTTC.

The CDR3 reads CASSTSSGGSREQYF. CDR3 sequence (DNA): TGTGCCAGCAGCACCTCTAGCGGGGGGTCCCGGGAGCAGTACTTC. The rearrangement links TRBV9 to TRBJ2-7; 11 nucleotides line up with TRBD2. The V and J ends lost 4 bases and 7 bases, in that order; junction bases with no gene match: 10. Per the germline V gene, CDR1 is SGDLS and CDR2 is YYNGEE. The CDR3 has 15 residues.

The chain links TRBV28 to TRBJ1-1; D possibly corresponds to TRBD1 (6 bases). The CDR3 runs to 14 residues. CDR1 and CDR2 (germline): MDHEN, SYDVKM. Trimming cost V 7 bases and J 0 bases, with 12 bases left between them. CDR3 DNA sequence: TGTGCCAGCATCAGGGGAACGATGAACACTGAAGCTTTCTTT. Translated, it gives CASIRGTMNTEAFF.

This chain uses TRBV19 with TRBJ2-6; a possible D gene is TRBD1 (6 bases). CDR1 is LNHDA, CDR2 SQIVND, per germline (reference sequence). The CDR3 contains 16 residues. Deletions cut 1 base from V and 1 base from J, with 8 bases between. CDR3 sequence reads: CASSIGTASGANVLTF. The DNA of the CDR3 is TGTGCCAGTAGTATAGGGACAGCGTCTGGGGCCAACGTCCTGACTTTC.

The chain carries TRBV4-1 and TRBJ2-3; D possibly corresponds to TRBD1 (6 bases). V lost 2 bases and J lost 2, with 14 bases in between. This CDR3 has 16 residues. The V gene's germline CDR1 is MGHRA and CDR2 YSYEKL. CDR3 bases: TGCGCCAGCAGCCAACCACGAACAGGGAACACAGATACGCAGTATTTT. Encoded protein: CASSQPRTGNTDTQYF.

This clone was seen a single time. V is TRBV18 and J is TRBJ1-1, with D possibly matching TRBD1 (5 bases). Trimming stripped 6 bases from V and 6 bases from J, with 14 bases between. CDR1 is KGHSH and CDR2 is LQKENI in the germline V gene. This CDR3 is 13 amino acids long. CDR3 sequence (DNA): TGTGCCAGCTCGGCGGGACGAAGCGCTGAAGCTTTCTTT. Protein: CASSAGRSAEAFF. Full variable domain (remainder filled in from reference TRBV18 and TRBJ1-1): NAGVMQNPRHLVRRRGQEARLRCSPMKGHSHVYWYRQLPEEGLKFMVYLQKENIIDESGMPKERFSAEFPKEGPSILRIQQVVRGDSAAYFCASSAGRSAEAFFGQGTRLTVV.

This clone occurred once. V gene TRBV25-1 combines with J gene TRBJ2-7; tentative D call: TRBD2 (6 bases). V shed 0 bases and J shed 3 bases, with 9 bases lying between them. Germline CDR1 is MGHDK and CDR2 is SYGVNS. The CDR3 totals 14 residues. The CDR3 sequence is CASSEYGGVYEQYF. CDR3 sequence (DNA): TGTGCCAGCAGTGAATATGGCGGGGTCTACGAGCAGTACTTC.

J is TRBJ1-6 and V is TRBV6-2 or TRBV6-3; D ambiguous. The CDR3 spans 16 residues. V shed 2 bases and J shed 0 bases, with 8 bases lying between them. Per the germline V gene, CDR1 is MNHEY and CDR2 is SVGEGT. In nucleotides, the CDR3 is TGTGCCAGCAGTTACCTTCGACACTCCTATAATTCACCCCTCCACTTT. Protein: CASSYLRHSYNSPLHF.

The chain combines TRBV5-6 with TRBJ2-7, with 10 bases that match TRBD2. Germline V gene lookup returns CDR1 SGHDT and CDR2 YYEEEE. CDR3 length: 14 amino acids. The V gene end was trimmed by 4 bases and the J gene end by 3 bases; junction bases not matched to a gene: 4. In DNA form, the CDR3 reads TGTGCCAGCAGCAAGCGGGAGGGCCTCTACGAGCAGTACTTC. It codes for CASSKREGLYEQYF.

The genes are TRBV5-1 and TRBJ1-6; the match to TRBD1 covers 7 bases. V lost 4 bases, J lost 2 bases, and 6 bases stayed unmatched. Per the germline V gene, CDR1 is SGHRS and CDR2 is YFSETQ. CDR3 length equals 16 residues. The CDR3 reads CASSTGTAAYNSPLHF. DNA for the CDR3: TGCGCCAGCAGCACAGGGACAGCCGCCTATAATTCACCCCTCCACTTT.

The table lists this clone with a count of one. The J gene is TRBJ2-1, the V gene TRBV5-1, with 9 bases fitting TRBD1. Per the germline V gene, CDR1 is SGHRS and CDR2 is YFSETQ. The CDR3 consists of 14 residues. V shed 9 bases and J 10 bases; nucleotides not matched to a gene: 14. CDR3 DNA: TGCGCCACCCAACCCTACAGGGGGCGAGGGGAGCAGTTCTTC. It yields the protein CATQPYRGRGEQFF.

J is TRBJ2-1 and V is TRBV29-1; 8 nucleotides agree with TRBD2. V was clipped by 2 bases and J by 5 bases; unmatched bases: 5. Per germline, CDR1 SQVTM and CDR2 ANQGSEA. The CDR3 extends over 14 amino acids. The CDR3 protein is CSVELAGADNEQFF. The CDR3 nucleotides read TGCAGCGTTGAACTAGCGGGCGCCGACAATGAGCAGTTCTTC.

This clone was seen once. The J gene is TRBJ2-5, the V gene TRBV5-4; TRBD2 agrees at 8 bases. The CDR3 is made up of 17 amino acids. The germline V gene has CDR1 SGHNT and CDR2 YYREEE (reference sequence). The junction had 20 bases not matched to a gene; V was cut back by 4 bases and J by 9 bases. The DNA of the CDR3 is TGTGCCAGCAGCGCTTCAGCGGGGGCCCGCCCGGTGAAGGCCCAGTACTTC. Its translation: CASSASAGARPVKAQYF.

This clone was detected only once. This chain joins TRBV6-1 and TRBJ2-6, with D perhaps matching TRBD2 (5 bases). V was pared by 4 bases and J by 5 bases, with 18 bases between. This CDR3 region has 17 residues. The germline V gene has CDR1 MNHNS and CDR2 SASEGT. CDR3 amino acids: CASSGRLRGIWANVLTF. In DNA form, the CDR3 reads TGTGCCAGCAGTGGACGCCTTAGAGGGATCTGGGCCAACGTCCTGACTTTC.